Following are 18 T cell receptor beta chains from one sample sequenced in a study of blood T cell repertoires in COVID-19. Profiled with immunoSEQ multiplex PCR; TCRdb holds only in-frame clones, not every one. The table shows 150,000 or so clones, with about 81% occurring only once. The specimen was peripheral blood. Every receptor here comes from a woman older than 75 with acute or convalescent COVID-19.

The V and J genes are TRBV27 and TRBJ2-7, with a tentative D call TRBD1 (6 bases). The CDR3 has 17 residues. Germline values: CDR1 MNHEY, CDR2 SMNVEV (reference sequence). V was clipped by 0 bases and J by 6 bases, with 21 bases between them. CDR3 in DNA: TGTGCCAGCAGTTTATCGCCCCTACAGGGAGTGGTTCGCGAGCAGTACTTC. Amino acid sequence: CASSLSPLQGVVREQYF.

The V and J genes are TRBV9 and TRBJ1-1; no firm D call. Trimming stripped 0 bases from V and 2 bases from J, with 11 bases between. The CDR3 has 15 residues. Germline loops: CDR1 SGDLS, CDR2 YYNGEE. CDR3 in amino acids: CASSVDQAANTEAFF. CDR3 in DNA: TGTGCCAGCAGCGTAGATCAGGCAGCCAACACTGAAGCTTTCTTT.

In nucleotides, the CDR3 is TGTGCCAGCAGTTACAGGCAGGGATCAGCCTACGAGCAGTACTTC. Translation gives CASSYRQGSAYEQYF. The rearrangement uses TRBV6-5 and TRBJ2-7; tentatively, D is TRBD1 (5 bases). The CDR3 contains 15 residues. Trimming stripped 2 bases from V and 2 bases from J, with 13 bases between. The germline V gene encodes CDR1 MNHEY and CDR2 SVGAGI.

The rearrangement uses TRBV6-5 and TRBJ2-1; the D gene is possibly TRBD2 (6 bases). Germline CDR1 and CDR2: MNHEY and SVGAGI. This CDR3 comprises 14 residues. Trimming left V 7 bases short and J 3 bases short, with 13 bases between. For the CDR3, the DNA is TGTGCCAGCACCACTCGGGGGTTCTACAATGAGCAGTTCTTC. This codes for CASTTRGFYNEQFF.

A remark on this clone: This sample includes further DNA sequences coding for the same CDR3. J is TRBJ2-7 and V is TRBV7-3; 8 bases agree with TRBD2. Germline values: CDR1 SGHTA, CDR2 FQGTGA. J gave up 1 base and V 5 bases, and 7 bases lay outside the gene matches. The CDR3 has 15 residues. This CDR3 reads CASSLFGGASYEQYF. Here the CDR3 DNA reads TGTGCCAGCAGCCTTTTCGGGGGGGCATCCTACGAGCAGTACTTC.

The chain joins TRBV5-1 to TRBJ2-2; TRBD1 is a possible D gene (6 bases). Trimming pared 0 bases from V and 4 bases from J, leaving 10 bases between. This CDR3 has 15 residues. CDR1 SGHRS and CDR2 YFSETQ come from the germline V gene. CDR3 residues: CASSLVGRGTGELFF. For the CDR3, the DNA is TGCGCCAGCAGCTTGGTGGGCAGGGGCACCGGGGAGCTGTTTTTT. Supplemented by reference TRBV5-1 and TRBJ2-2, the full variable domain reads KAGVTQTPRYLIKTRGQQVTLSCSPISGHRSVSWYQQTPGQGLQFLFEYFSETQRNKGNFPGRFSGRQFSNSRSEMNVSTLELGDSALYLCASSLVGRGTGELFFGEGSRLTVL.

This chain connects TRBV19 to TRBJ1-5; D unclear. V gave up 5 bases and J gave up 5 bases, with 10 bases separating them. The germline CDR1 and CDR2 sequences are LNHDA and SQIVND (reference sequence). The CDR3 totals 13 residues. CDR3 in amino acids: CASSVQIDQPQHF. The CDR3 nucleotides read TGTGCCAGTAGTGTACAGATTGATCAGCCCCAGCATTTT.

The chain couples TRBV7-3 to TRBJ2-4; a weak D match, TRBD1 (5 bases). The CDR3 is made up of 17 amino acids. The ends were cut back, 9 bases at V and 0 bases at J, with 21 bases in the middle. Germline V gene lookup returns CDR1 SGHTA and CDR2 FQGTGA. CDR3 bases: TGTGCCAGGGAACAGGACAATAACGAGGTAGCCAAAAACATTCAGTACTTC. Translated: CAREQDNNEVAKNIQYF.

The chain couples TRBV6-2 or TRBV6-3 to TRBJ2-5; D not resolved. CDR1 is MNHEY and CDR2 is SVGEGT in the germline V gene. The V end was cut by 2 bases, the J end by 1 base, with 5 bases between. There are 13 residues in the CDR3. The CDR3 reads CASSYEFQETQYF. The DNA of the CDR3 is TGTGCCAGCAGTTACGAGTTCCAAGAGACCCAGTACTTC.

This rearrangement joins TRBV5-6 to TRBJ2-3; 10 bases align to TRBD1. The CDR3 consists of 16 residues. J lost 1 base, V lost 4 bases, and 6 bases had no gene match. Germline V lookup: CDR1 SGHDT, CDR2 YYEEEE. The CDR3 here is CASSIRDRGRTDTQYF. The CDR3 bases are TGTGCCAGCAGCATAAGGGACAGGGGCCGCACAGATACGCAGTATTTT.

This clone was seen a single time. The genes are TRBV30 and TRBJ2-7, with TRBD2 matching over 9 bases. The V gene end was trimmed by 0 bases and the J gene end by 5 bases; junction bases not matched to a gene: 11. This CDR3 is 16 amino acids long. CDR1 is GTSNPN and CDR2 is SVGIG in the germline V gene (reference sequence). The CDR3 reads CAWSVGAVAGVNEQYF. CDR3 sequence (DNA): TGTGCCTGGAGTGTTGGGGCGGTAGCGGGGGTCAACGAGCAGTACTTC.

The V gene is TRBV5-1, the J gene TRBJ2-7; 12 nucleotides match TRBD1. CDR3 length equals 18 residues. The V gene end was trimmed by 4 bases and the J gene end by 5 bases; junction bases not matched to a gene: 16. Germline values: CDR1 SGHRS, CDR2 YFSETQ. CDR3 bases: TGCGCCAGCAGCCGGGGGGACAGGGGGCGGAATTTACTAGACGAGCAGTACTTC. Protein product: CASSRGDRGRNLLDEQYF.

V gene TRBV3-1 (or the pseudogene TRBV3-2) combines with J gene TRBJ1-2; 9 bases match TRBD1. V lost 4 bases, J lost 0 bases, and 6 bases stayed unmatched. The CDR3 totals 16 residues. Germline loops: CDR1 LGHDT, CDR2 YNNKEL (reference sequence). The chain's CDR3 is CASSPNDRGTNYGYTF. In DNA, the CDR3 is TGTGCCAGCAGCCCTAATGACAGGGGGACTAACTATGGCTACACCTTC.

The genes are TRBV7-9 and TRBJ2-5, with TRBD1 matching over 7 bases. V lost 4 bases, J lost 5 bases, and 7 bases stayed unmatched. CDR3 length: 14 residues. Germline CDR1 is SEHNR and CDR2 is FQNEAQ (reference sequence). CDR3 in DNA: TGTGCCAGCAGCTCCCCCCAGGGGGACGAGACCCAGTACTTC. It codes for CASSSPQGDETQYF.

The sample holds one count of this clone. The chain links TRBV5-1 to TRBJ2-3; D is ambiguous. The CDR3 has 14 residues. V lost 0 bases and J 2 bases, leaving 7 bases between the germline ends. CDR1 and CDR2 (germline): SGHRS, YFSETQ. CDR3 sequence reads: CASSLGGLTDTQYF. The CDR3 DNA reads as TGCGCCAGCAGCTTGGGTGGGCTCACAGATACGCAGTATTTT.

The V call is TRBV5-1, the J call TRBJ1-1, with D possibly matching TRBD1 (6 bases). Trimming removed 6 bases from V and 0 bases from J, with 12 bases in between. Germline loops: CDR1 SGHRS, CDR2 YFSETQ. The CDR3 has 14 residues. CDR3 coding DNA: TGCGCCAGCAACCGGGACAACATGAACACTGAAGCTTTCTTT. It codes for CASNRDNMNTEAFF.

This clone is deemed large (0.1 to 1%). The chain combines TRBV19 with TRBJ1-1; D not resolved. The CDR3 length is 15 residues. The ends were cut back, 0 bases at V and 5 bases at J, with 13 bases in the middle. The germline gives CDR1 LNHDA, CDR2 SQIVND (reference sequence). The CDR3: CASSIDPGQATEAFF. In nucleotides, the CDR3 is TGTGCCAGTAGTATAGATCCAGGTCAGGCGACTGAAGCTTTCTTT.

V is TRBV28 and J is TRBJ1-5; 7 nucleotides line up with TRBD1. Germline V gene data show CDR1 as MDHEN and CDR2 as SYDVKM. CDR3 length: 16 amino acids. The V and J ends lost 3 bases and 5 bases, in that order; junction bases with no gene match: 10. Here the CDR3 DNA reads TGTGCCAGCAGTTTTCGGAAAGGGGGCGCAGATCAGCCCCAGCATTTT. This gives the protein CASSFRKGGADQPQHF.